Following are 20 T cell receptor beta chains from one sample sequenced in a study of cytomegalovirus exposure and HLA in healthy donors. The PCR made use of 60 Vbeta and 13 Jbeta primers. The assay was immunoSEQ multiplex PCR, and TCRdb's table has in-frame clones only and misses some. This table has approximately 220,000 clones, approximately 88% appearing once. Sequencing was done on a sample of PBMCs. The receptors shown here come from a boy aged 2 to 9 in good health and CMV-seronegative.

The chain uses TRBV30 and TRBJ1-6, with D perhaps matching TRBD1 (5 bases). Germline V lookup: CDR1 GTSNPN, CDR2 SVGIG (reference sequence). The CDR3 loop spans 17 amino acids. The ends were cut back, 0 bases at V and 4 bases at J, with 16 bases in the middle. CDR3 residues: CAWSVHVTDLYNSPLHF. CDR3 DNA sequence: TGTGCCTGGAGTGTACATGTGACAGACCTATATAATTCACCCCTCCACTTT.

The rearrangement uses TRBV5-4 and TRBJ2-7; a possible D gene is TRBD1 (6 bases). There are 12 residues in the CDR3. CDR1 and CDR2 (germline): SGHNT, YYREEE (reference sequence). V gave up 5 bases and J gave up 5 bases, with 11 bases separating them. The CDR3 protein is CASSRQVDEQYF. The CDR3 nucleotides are TGTGCCAGCAGTCGACAGGTGGACGAGCAGTACTTC.

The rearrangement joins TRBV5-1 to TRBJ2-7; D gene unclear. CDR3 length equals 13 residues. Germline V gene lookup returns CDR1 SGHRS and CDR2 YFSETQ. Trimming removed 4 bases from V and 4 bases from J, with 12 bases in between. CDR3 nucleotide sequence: TGCGCCAGCAGCCATGCTGGCGGTTACGAGCAGTACTTC. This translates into CASSHAGGYEQYF.

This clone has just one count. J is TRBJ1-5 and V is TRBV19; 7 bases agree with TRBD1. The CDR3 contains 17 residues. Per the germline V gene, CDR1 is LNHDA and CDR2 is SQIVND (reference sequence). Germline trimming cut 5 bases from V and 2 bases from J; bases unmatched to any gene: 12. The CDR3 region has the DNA TGTGCCAGTAGTGACCCGACAGGGAGTCCTCGCAATCAGCCCCAGCATTTT. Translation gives CASSDPTGSPRNQPQHF.

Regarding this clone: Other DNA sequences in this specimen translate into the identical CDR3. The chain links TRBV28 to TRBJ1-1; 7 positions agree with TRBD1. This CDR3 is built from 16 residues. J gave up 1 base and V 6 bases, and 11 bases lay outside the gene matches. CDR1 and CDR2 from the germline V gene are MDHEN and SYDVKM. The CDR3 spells CASSSDRRTSNTEAFF. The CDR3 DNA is TGTGCCAGCAGCTCGGACAGGAGAACATCGAACACTGAAGCTTTCTTT.

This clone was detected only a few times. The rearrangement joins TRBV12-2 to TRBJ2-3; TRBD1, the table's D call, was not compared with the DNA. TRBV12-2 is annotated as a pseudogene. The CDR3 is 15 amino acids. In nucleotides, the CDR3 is TGTGCAAGTCGCTTAAGACAGGGTTGGACAGATACGCAGTATTTT. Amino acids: CASRLRQGWTDTQYF.

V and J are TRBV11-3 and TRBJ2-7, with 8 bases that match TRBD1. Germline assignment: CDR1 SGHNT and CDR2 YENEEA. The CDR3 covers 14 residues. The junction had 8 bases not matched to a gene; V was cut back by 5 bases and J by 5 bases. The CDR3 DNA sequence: TGTGCCAGCAGCCTGGGACAGGCAAGTGACGAGCAGTACTTC. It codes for CASSLGQASDEQYF.

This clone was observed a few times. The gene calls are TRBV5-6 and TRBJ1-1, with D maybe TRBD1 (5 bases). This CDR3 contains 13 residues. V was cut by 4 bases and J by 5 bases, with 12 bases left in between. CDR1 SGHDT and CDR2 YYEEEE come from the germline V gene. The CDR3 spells CASSVQGRTEAFF. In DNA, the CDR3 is TGTGCCAGCAGCGTCCAGGGTCGGACTGAAGCTTTCTTT.

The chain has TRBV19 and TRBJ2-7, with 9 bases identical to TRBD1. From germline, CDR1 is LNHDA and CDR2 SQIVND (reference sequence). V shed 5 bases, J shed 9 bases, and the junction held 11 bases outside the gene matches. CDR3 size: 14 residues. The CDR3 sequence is CASSLSGQGSSQYF. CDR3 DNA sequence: TGTGCCAGTAGTCTGTCGGGACAGGGCTCTTCGCAGTACTTC.

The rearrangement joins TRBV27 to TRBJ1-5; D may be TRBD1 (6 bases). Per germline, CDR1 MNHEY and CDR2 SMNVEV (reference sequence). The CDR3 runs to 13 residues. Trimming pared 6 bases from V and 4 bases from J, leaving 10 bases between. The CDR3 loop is CASRLQGNQPQHF. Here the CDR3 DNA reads TGTGCCAGCAGGCTACAGGGAAATCAGCCCCAGCATTTT.

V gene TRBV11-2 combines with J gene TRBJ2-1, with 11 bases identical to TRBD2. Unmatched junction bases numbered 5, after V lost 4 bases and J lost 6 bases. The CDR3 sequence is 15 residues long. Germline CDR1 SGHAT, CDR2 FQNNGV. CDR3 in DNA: TGTGCCAGCAGCTCGGTTAGCGGGGGGGCCAATGAGCAGTTCTTC. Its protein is CASSSVSGGANEQFF.

The CDR3 loop reads CASVLGNNSPLHF. CDR3 sequence (DNA): TGTGCTAGTGTACTAGGGAATAATTCACCCCTCCACTTT. The rearrangement joins TRBV12-5 to TRBJ1-6; no clear D. Germline assignment: CDR1 LGHNT and CDR2 FRNRAP. The CDR3 runs to 13 residues. Trimming shortened V by 7 bases and J by 5 bases, and 9 bases separated the two germline ends.

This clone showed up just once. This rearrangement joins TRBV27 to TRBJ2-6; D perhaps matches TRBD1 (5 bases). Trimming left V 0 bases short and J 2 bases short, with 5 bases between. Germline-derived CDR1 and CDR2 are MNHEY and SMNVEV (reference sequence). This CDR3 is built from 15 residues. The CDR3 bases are TGTGCCAGCAGTTTATCCAGGGCTGGGGCCAACGTCCTGACTTTC. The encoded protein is CASSLSRAGANVLTF.

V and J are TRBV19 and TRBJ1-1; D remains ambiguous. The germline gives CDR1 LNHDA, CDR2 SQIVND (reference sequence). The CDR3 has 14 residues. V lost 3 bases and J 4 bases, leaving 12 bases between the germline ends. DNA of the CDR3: TGTGCCAGTAGTATTCCTTTTGGGAGCACTGAAGCTTTCTTT. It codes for CASSIPFGSTEAFF.

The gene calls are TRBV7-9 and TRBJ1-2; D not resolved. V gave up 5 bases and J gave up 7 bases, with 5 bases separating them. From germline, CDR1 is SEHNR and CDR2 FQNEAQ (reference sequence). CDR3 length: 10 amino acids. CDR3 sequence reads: CASSAGGYTF. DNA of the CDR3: TGTGCCAGCAGCGCGGGTGGCTACACCTTC.

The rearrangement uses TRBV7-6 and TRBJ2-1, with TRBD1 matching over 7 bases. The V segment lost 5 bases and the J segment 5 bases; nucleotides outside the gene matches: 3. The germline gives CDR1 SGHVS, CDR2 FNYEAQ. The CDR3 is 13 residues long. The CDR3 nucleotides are TGTGCCAGCAGCAAGGGACAGAACAATGAGCAGTTCTTC. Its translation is CASSKGQNNEQFF.

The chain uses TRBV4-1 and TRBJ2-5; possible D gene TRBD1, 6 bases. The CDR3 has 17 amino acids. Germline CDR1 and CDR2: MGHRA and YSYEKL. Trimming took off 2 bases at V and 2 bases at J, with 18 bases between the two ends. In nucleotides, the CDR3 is TGCGCCAGCAGCCAACTCAGGGACAATAGAAGGCAAGAGACCCAGTACTTC. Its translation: CASSQLRDNRRQETQYF.

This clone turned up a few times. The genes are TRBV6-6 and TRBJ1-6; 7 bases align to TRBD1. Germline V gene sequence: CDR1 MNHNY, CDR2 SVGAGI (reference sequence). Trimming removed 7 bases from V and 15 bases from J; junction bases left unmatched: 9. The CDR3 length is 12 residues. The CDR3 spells CASTKDTGVLHF. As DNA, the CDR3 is TGTGCCAGCACCAAAGATACAGGGGTCCTCCACTTT.

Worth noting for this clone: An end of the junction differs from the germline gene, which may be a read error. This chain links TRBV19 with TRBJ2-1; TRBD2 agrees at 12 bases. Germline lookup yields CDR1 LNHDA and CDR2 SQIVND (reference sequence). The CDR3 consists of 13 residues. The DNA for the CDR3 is TGTGCCAGTAGTCCGAGCCTAGCGGGGGGGCCGCTCTTC. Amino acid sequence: CASSPSLAGGPLF.

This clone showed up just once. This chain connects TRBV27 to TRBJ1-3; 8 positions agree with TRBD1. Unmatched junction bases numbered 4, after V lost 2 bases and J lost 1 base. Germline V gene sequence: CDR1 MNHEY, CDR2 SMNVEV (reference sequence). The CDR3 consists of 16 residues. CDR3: CASSLQGASSGNTIYF. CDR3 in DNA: TGTGCCAGCAGTTTACAGGGGGCTTCGTCTGGAAACACCATATATTTT.